What follows are 11 T cell receptor beta chains derived from one specimen sequenced in a study of blood T cells in healthy people across ages. Sample-barcoded 5' priming and a J-beta primer mix drove a second PCR of about 6 to 11 cycles. TCRdb independently ran MiXCR on the 5' RACE reads; one entry per CDR3 protein. The data hold around 1.1 million distinct CDR3 sequences, with around two fifths observed a single time. The sample consisted of blood. The receptors here all came from a young man in good health.

The gene calls are TRBV5-1 and TRBJ2-7; the D gene is possibly TRBD2 (6 bases). The CDR3 consists of 14 residues. Trimming shortened V by 2 bases and J by 2 bases, and 11 bases separated the two germline ends. Germline values: CDR1 SGHRS, CDR2 YFSETQ. CDR3 region: CASSLAGSAYEQYF. The CDR3 nucleotides read TGCGCCAGCAGCTTAGCGGGTTCTGCCTACGAGCAGTACTTC.

This clonotype has only a few counts. The V call is TRBV20-1, the J call TRBJ2-4; D ambiguous. CDR1 and CDR2 (germline): DFQATT, SNEGSKA (reference sequence). CDR3 length: 15 amino acids. V shed 4 bases and J shed 3 bases, with 16 bases lying between them. This CDR3 is CSAIRPPDVKNIQYF. The CDR3 bases are TGCAGTGCTATAAGGCCACCCGACGTCAAAAACATTCAGTACTTC.

The chain links TRBV20-1 to TRBJ2-1, with D possibly being TRBD2 (5 bases). CDR1 is DFQATT and CDR2 is SNEGSKA in the germline V gene (reference sequence). V lost 6 bases and J 9 bases, leaving 15 bases between the germline ends. The CDR3 extends over 12 amino acids. The CDR3, as DNA: TGCAGTGCGCCACTAGTCTCTAGTGAGCAGTTCTTC. This codes for CSAPLVSSEQFF.

V gene TRBV5-1 combines with J gene TRBJ2-7, with TRBD1 matching over 7 bases. The junction had 4 bases not matched to a gene; V was cut back by 2 bases and J by 5 bases. This CDR3 contains 13 residues. CDR1 is SGHRS, CDR2 YFSETQ, per germline. The CDR3 nucleotides read TGCGCCAGCAGCTTCCTACAGGGGAACGAGCAGTACTTC. As protein: CASSFLQGNEQYF. The full variable domain, in which reference TRBV5-1 and TRBJ2-7 provide the parts outside the CDR3, is KAGVTQTPRYLIKTRGQQVTLSCSPISGHRSVSWYQQTPGQGLQFLFEYFSETQRNKGNFPGRFSGRQFSNSRSEMNVSTLELGDSALYLCASSFLQGNEQYFGPGTRLTVT.

The V gene is TRBV27, the J gene TRBJ2-5, with 7 bases that match TRBD2. The junction had 15 bases not matched to a gene; V was cut back by 6 bases and J by 5 bases. This CDR3 spans 16 amino acids. CDR1 and CDR2 (germline): MNHEY, SMNVEV (reference sequence). The CDR3 nucleotides are TGTGCCAGCAGCCATTATTTTGGAGACGGGGGGGAGACCCAGTACTTC. Translated: CASSHYFGDGGETQYF.

This clonotype came up a few times. The chain carries TRBV6-2 or TRBV6-3 and TRBJ1-1; 8 bases line up with TRBD1. Germline-derived CDR1 and CDR2 are MNHEY and SVGEGT. V was pared by 10 bases and J by 9 bases, with 7 bases of the junction left unmatched. The CDR3 is made up of 11 amino acids. CDR3 sequence reads: CATKNRGKAFF. In DNA form, the CDR3 reads TGTGCCACGAAGAACAGGGGGAAAGCTTTCTTT.

The chain has TRBV7-6 and TRBJ2-3, with D uncertain. V was shortened by 1 base and J by 7 bases, with 9 bases between the two germline ends. This CDR3 has 13 residues. Germline V gene sequence: CDR1 SGHVS, CDR2 FNYEAQ. CDR3 nucleotide sequence: TGTGCCAGCAGCTTAGAATGGTCGAATACGCAGTATTTT. Translating it yields CASSLEWSNTQYF.

This clonotype was observed a handful of times. The chain joins TRBV2 to TRBJ2-7; 10 bases match TRBD1. The V and J ends lost 6 bases and 0 bases, in that order; junction bases with no gene match: 5. This CDR3 spans 15 amino acids. Per germline, CDR1 SNHLY and CDR2 FYNNEI. The CDR3: CASSKGQGGSYEQYF. In nucleotides, the CDR3 is TGTGCCAGCAGCAAAGGACAGGGGGGCTCCTACGAGCAGTACTTC.

The chain employs TRBV19 and TRBJ1-5, with a possible D match to TRBD1 (6 bases). This CDR3 region has 16 residues. The germline CDR1 and CDR2 sequences are LNHDA and SQIVND (reference sequence). V lost 1 base, J lost 0 bases, and 10 bases lay in between. The DNA for the CDR3 is TGTGCCAGTAGTATAGTAACAGGGAATAGCAATCAGCCCCAGCATTTT. This sequence encodes CASSIVTGNSNQPQHF.

V usage is TRBV19 and J usage is TRBJ2-1; D is possibly TRBD2 (6 bases). The J call is doubtful: the DNA matches TRBJ2-7 better. Germline CDR1 LNHDA, CDR2 SQIVND (reference sequence). There are 14 residues in the CDR3. DNA of the CDR3: TGTGCCAGTAGTATAGGGATTAGCGGCGATGAGCAGTACTTC. Protein product: CASSIGISGDEQYF.

The chain has TRBV12-3 or TRBV12-4 and TRBJ2-5, with a tentative D call TRBD2 (7 bases). CDR3 length: 14 residues. V dropped 6 bases and J dropped 3 bases, with 14 bases sitting between them. The CDR3 bases are TGTGCCAGCAGCGGGGCGGGGGACAAAGAGACCCAGTACTTC. Residues: CASSGAGDKETQYF.